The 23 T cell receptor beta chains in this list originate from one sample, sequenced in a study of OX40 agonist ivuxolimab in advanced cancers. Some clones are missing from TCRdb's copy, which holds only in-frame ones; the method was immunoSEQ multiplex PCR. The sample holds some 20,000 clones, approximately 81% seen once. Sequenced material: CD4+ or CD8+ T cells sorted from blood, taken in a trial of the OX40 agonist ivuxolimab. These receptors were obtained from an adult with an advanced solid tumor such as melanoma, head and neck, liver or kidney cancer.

CDR3 region: CASSHLHYNYGYTF. The CDR3 nucleotides are TGTGCCAGCAGTCATCTACACTATAACTATGGCTACACCTTC. The V call is TRBV25-1, the J call TRBJ1-2; D unclear. The CDR3 has 14 amino acids. In germline, CDR1 is MGHDK, CDR2 SYGVNS. Trimming removed 5 bases from V and 1 base from J, with 11 bases in between.

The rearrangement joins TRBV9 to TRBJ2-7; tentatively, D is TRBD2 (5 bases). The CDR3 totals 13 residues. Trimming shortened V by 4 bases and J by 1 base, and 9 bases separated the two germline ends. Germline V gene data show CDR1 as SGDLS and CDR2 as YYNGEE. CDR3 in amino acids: CASSPRDSYEQYF. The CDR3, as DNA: TGTGCCAGCAGCCCCCGGGATTCCTACGAGCAGTACTTC.

The CDR3 region is CASSPGVPEAFF. The CDR3 DNA reads TGTGCCAGCAGCCCGGGGGTACCTGAAGCTTTCTTT. This chain links TRBV5-4 with TRBJ1-1; maybe TRBD1 (5 bases). The V and J ends lost 4 bases and 6 bases respectively, with 10 bases between them. Germline V lookup: CDR1 SGHNT, CDR2 YYREEE (reference sequence). The CDR3 length is 12 residues.

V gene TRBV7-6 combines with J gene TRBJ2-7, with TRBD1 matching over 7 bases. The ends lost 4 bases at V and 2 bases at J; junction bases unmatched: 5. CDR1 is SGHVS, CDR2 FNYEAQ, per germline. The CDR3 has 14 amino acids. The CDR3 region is CASSSLTGPYEQYF. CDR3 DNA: TGTGCCAGCAGCTCCCTGACAGGGCCCTACGAGCAGTACTTC.

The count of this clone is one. The CDR3 bases are TGTGCCAGCAGTGCCACAGGGGGCTGGAACGAGCAGTACTTC. Its translation: CASSATGGWNEQYF. This chain links TRBV6-5 with TRBJ2-7; the match to TRBD1 covers 9 bases. The J segment lost 5 bases and the V segment lost 5 bases, leaving 7 bases of the junction unmatched. CDR3 length equals 14 residues. The germline CDR1 and CDR2 sequences are MNHEY and SVGAGI.

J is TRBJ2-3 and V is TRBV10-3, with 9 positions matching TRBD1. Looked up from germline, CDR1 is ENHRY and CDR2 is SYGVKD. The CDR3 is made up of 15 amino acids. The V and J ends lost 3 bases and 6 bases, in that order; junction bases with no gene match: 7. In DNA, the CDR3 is TGTGCCATCAGTGACTCCGGGACAGGGTTGGATACGCAGTATTTT. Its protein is CAISDSGTGLDTQYF.

The CDR3 sequence: CASSPGVGEGYEQYF. Written as DNA, the CDR3 is TGTGCCAGCAGCCCCGGGGTGGGTGAAGGCTACGAGCAGTACTTC. The chain is built from TRBV7-8 and TRBJ2-7; a possible D gene is TRBD2 (5 bases). The CDR3 loop spans 15 amino acids. Germline V gives CDR1 SGHVS, CDR2 FQNEAQ. Trimming took off 5 bases at V and 3 bases at J, with 17 bases between the two ends. The full variable domain, with the rest looked up from reference TRBV7-8 and TRBJ2-7, is GAGVSQSPRYKVAKRGQDVALRCDPISGHVSLFWYQQALGQGPEFLTYFQNEAQLDKSGLPSDRFFAERPEGSVSTLKIQRTQQEDSAVYLCASSPGVGEGYEQYFGPGTRLTVT.

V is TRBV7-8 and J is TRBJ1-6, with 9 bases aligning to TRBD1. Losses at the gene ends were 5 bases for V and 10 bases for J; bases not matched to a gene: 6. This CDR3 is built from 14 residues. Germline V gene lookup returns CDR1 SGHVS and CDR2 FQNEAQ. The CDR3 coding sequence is TGTGCCAGCAGCCAAGGGACAGGGATGTCACCCCTCCACTTT. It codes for CASSQGTGMSPLHF. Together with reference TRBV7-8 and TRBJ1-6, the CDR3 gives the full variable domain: GAGVSQSPRYKVAKRGQDVALRCDPISGHVSLFWYQQALGQGPEFLTYFQNEAQLDKSGLPSDRFFAERPEGSVSTLKIQRTQQEDSAVYLCASSQGTGMSPLHFGNGTRLTVT.

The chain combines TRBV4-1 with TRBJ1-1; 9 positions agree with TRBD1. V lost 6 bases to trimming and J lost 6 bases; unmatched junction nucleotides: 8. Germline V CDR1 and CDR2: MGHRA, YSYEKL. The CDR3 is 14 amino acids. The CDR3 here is CASRIGTGRAEAFF. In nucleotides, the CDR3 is TGCGCCAGCAGGATAGGGACAGGGCGTGCTGAAGCTTTCTTT.

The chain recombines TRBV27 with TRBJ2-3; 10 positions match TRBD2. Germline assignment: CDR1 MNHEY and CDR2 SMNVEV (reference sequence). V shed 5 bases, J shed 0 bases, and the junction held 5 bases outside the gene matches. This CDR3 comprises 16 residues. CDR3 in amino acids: CASSRLAGVSTDTQYF. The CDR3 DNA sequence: TGTGCCAGCAGTCGTCTAGCGGGGGTTAGCACAGATACGCAGTATTTT.

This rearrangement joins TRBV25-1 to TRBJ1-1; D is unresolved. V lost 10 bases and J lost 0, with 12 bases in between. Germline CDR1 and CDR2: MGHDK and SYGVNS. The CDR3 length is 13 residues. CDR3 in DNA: TGTGCCACCTCGCGTGGGGTGAACACTGAAGCTTTCTTT. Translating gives CATSRGVNTEAFF.

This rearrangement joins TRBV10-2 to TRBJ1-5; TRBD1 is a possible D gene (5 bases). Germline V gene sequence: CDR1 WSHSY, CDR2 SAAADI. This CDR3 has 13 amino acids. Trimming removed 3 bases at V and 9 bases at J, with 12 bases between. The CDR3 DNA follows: TGCGCCAGCAGTGAAGGGGAAATCACGCCCCAGCATTTT. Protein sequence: CASSEGEITPQHF.

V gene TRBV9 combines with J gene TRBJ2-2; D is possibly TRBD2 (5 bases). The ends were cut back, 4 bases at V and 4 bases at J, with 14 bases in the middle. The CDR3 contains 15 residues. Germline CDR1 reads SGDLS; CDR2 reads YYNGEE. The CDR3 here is CASSPAGSFTGELFF. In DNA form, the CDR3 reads TGTGCCAGCAGCCCGGCGGGCAGCTTCACCGGGGAGCTGTTTTTT.

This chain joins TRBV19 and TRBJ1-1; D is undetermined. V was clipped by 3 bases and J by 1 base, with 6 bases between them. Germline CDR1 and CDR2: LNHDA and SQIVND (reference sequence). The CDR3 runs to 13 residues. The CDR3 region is CASSMRPNTEAFF. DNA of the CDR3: TGTGCCAGTAGTATGCGGCCGAACACTGAAGCTTTCTTT.

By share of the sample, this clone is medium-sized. CDR3 bases: TGCAGCGTTGACAGGGTGGACTATGGCTACACCTTC. Protein: CSVDRVDYGYTF. V usage is TRBV29-1 and J usage is TRBJ1-2, with a tentative D call TRBD1 (5 bases). Trimming took 3 bases from V and 3 from J, leaving 8 bases between them. The CDR3 has 12 amino acids. Germline V gives CDR1 SQVTM, CDR2 ANQGSEA.

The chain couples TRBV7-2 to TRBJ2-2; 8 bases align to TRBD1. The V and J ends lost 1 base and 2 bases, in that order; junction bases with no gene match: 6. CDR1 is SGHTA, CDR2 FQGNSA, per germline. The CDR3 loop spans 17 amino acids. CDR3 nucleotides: TGTGCCAGCAGCTTAGGATATGACAGGGGTAACACCGGGGAGCTGTTTTTT. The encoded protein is CASSLGYDRGNTGELFF.

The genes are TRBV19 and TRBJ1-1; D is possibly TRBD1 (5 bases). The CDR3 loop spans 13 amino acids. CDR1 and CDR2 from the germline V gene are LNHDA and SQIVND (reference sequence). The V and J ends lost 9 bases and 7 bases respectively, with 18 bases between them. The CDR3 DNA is TGTGCCAGCCGTGCTCCCGGGACCCTTGAAGCTTTCTTT. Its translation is CASRAPGTLEAFF.

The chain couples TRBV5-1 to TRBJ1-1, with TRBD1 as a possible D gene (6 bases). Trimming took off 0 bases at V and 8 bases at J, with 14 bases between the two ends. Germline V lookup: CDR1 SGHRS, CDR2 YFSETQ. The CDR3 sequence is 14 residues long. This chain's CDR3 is CASSLDWGRLEAFF. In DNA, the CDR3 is TGCGCCAGCAGCTTGGATTGGGGGCGGTTGGAAGCTTTCTTT.

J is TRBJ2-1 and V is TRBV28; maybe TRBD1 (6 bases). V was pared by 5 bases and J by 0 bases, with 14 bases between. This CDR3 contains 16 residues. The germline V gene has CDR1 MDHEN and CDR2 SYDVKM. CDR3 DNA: TGTGCCAGCAGTCGCCTGAGGGGGAGCTCCTACAATGAGCAGTTCTTC. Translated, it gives CASSRLRGSSYNEQFF.

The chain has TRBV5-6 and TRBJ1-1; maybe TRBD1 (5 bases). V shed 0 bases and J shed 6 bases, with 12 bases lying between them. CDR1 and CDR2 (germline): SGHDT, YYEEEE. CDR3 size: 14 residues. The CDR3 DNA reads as TGTGCCAGCAGCTTGGGGACACTTGGGGCTGAAGCTTTCTTT. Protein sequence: CASSLGTLGAEAFF. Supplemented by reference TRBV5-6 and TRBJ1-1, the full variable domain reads DAGVTQSPTHLIKTRGQQVTLRCSPKSGHDTVSWYQQALGQGPQFIFQYYEEEERQRGNFPDRFSGHQFPNYSSELNVNALLLGDSALYLCASSLGTLGAEAFFGQGTRLTVV.

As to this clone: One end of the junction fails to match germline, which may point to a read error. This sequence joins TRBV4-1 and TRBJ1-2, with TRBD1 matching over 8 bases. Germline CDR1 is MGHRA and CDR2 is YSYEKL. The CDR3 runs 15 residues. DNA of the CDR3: TGCGCCAGCAGCCAAGATCTATATGAGAGGACAGGGATTATCTTC. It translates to CASSQDLYERTGIIF.

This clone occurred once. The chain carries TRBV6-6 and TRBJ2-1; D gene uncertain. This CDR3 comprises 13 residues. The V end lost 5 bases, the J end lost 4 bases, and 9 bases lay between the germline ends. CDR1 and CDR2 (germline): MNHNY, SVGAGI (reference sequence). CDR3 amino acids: CASSVTGYNEQFF. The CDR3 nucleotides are TGTGCCAGCAGTGTAACTGGATACAATGAGCAGTTCTTC.

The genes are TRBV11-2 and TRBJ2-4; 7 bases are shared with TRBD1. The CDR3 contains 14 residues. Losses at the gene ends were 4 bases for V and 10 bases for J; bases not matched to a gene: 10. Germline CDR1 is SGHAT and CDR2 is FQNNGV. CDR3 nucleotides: TGTGCCAGCAGCTCAAATGGTAACAGGGGAATTCAGTACTTC. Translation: CASSSNGNRGIQYF.